A selection of T cell receptor beta chains follows, all from one sample in a study of blood T cell repertoires in COVID-19. Profiling relied on immunoSEQ multiplex PCR, and the TCRdb table lists in-frame clones only, not all of them. The sample lists some 290,000 clones, roughly nine tenths seen once, with 2.5% to 3% in the top ten. Sequenced input: peripheral blood. The source is a woman aged 30 to 39 with COVID-19, enrolled during active disease. The CDR3 runs from the conserved cysteine through the conserved F or W.

TRBV28,TRBJ1-5,CASILTGESNQPQHF
TRBV5-1,TRBJ2-3,CASRLNSGTGTDTQYF
TRBV3-1/TRBV3-2,TRBJ1-5,CASSPTGKGNQPQHF
TRBV27,TRBJ1-1,CASSLLPTGERGEAFF
TRBV7-8,TRBJ1-5,CASSVETLLNQPQHF
TRBV4-1,TRBJ2-2,CASSHGRTSRTGELFF
TRBV11-2,TRBJ1-1,CASSSSATGGRNTEAFF
TRBV28,TRBJ2-1,CASSLQGVHNEQFF
TRBV28,TRBJ1-4,CASSTSGTRLFF
TRBV27,TRBJ1-1,CASYRPEQGEAFF
TRBV30,TRBJ1-3,CAWSRGTPSGNTIYF
TRBV10-3,TRBJ2-2,CAVLVGTGLTGELFF
TRBV9,TRBJ2-3,CASSVEVVPTSTDTQYF
TRBV24-1,TRBJ1-2,CATSEVGDGYTF
TRBV7-8,TRBJ2-7,CASSLGGDSSYEQYF
TRBV28,TRBJ2-7,CASRPPISSYEQYF
TRBV5-1,TRBJ1-5,CASSEKGGQPQHF
TRBV11-3,TRBJ1-1,CASSLGGSGEAFF
TRBV13,TRBJ2-3,CASSSKRAGSTDTQYF
TRBV2,TRBJ2-1,CASSGPGTGSNEQFF
TRBV5-1,TRBJ2-7,CASSGYRDTYEQYF
TRBV27,TRBJ2-2,CASSLAGPNTGELFF
TRBV10-3,TRBJ1-3,CAISDARAGNTIYF
TRBV2,TRBJ2-2,CASSYRQGASTGELFF
TRBV5-1,TRBJ2-3,CASSGGSSTADTQYF
TRBV7-3,TRBJ1-1,CASSVGVSTEAFF
TRBV19,TRBJ1-1,CASTGLGNTEAFF
TRBV4-1,TRBJ1-5,CASSQGPNSNQPQHF
TRBV15,TRBJ2-2,CATSRATFNTGELFF
TRBV18,TRBJ1-1,CASSPPLGAGDTEAFF
TRBV27,TRBJ2-3,CASSSYSGLAVNTQYF
TRBV27,TRBJ2-1,CASSFPGNPYNEQFF
TRBV5-1,TRBJ2-3,CASQSGSPDTQYF
TRBV5-1,TRBJ2-3,CASTPMLREGLSHVTLTDTQYF
TRBV28,TRBJ1-2,CASSFPDTIRYGYTF
TRBV5-1,TRBJ2-7,CASSSGGRPYEQYF
TRBV10-3,TRBJ1-2,CAISVTLDYGYTF
TRBV30,TRBJ1-2,CAWITGGDYGYTF
TRBV25-1,TRBJ2-7,CASSSRLAETSYEQYF
TRBV7-9,TRBJ1-2,CASSFGTGNYGYTF
TRBV4-1,TRBJ2-7,CASSQNRDFSYEQYF
TRBV5-1,TRBJ2-1,CASSPTSGSGEQFF
TRBV5-1,TRBJ1-1,CASSAGTVNTEAFF
TRBV30,TRBJ2-1,CAWSGSSAPGKNSYNEQFF
TRBV5-8,TRBJ1-5,CASSLLAGYWNQPQHF